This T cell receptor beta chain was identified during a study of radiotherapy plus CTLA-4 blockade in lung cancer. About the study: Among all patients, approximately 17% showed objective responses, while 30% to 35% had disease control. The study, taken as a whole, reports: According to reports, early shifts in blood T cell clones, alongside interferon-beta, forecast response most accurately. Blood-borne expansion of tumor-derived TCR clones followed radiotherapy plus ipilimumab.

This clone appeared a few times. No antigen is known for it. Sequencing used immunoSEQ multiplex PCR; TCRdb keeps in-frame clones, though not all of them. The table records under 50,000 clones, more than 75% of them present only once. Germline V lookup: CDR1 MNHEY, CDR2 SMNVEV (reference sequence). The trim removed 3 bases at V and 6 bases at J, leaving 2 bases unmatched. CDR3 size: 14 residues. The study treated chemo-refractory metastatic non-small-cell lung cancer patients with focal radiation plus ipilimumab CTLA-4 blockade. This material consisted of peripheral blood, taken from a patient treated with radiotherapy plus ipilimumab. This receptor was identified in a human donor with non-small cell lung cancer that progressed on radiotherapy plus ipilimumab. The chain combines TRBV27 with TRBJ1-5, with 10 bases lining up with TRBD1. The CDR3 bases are TGTGCCAGCAGTTTGACAGGGGGCTTTCAGCCCCAGCATTTT. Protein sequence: CASSLTGGFQPQHF.